Included here is one T cell receptor (beta chain) sequence, with context. Its specificity is unknown. Profiling relied on immunoSEQ multiplex PCR, and the TCRdb table lists in-frame clones only, not all of them. This table has fewer than 2.5 million clones, 80% to 95% appearing once. This CDR3 is 15 amino acids long. Germline V gene sequence: CDR1 ENHRY, CDR2 SYGVKD. V dropped 3 bases and J dropped 2; count of bases not matched to a gene: 6. The data stem from a study of shared clonotypes between healthy human individuals. Study-level points and caveats: The small donor group covered limited genetic and exposure diversity.

The TCR sequence derives from a young man in good health. Some clones in this sample may be carry-over from other donors' samples. The J gene is TRBJ2-5, the V gene TRBV10-3; TRBD1 aligns across 7 bases. Material: naive CD4+ T cells from PBMCs. Subset given: CD45RA+ positively selected. This chain's CDR3 is CAISDTRTGQETQYF. In DNA, the CDR3 is TGTGCCATCAGTGATACCCGGACAGGTCAAGAGACCCAGTACTTC.